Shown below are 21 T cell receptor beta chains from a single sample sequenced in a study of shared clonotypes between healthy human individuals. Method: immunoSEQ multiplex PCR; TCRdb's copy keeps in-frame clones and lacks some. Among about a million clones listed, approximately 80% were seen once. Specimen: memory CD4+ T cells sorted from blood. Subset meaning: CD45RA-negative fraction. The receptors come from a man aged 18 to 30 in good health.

CDR3 amino acids: CASRREGASEAFF. CDR3 nucleotide sequence: TGTGCCAGCAGACGGGAGGGGGCATCTGAAGCTTTCTTT. The chain couples TRBV9 to TRBJ1-1, with TRBD1 matching over 7 bases. The CDR3 contains 13 residues. J was trimmed by 6 bases and V by 5 bases; bases with no gene match: 7. CDR1 and CDR2 (germline): SGDLS, YYNGEE.

The CDR3 protein is CSAAQGLTEAFF. The CDR3 DNA is TGCAGCGCCGCACAGGGGTTAACTGAAGCTTTCTTT. J is TRBJ1-1 and V is TRBV29-1, with TRBD1 matching over 7 bases. V shed 7 bases, J shed 5 bases, and the junction held 7 bases outside the gene matches. The germline CDR1 and CDR2 sequences are SQVTM and ANQGSEA. The CDR3 runs to 12 residues.

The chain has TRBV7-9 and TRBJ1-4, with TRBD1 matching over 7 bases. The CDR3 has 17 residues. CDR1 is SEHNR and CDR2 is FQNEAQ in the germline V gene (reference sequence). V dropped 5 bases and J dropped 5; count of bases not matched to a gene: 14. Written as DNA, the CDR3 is TGTGCCAGCAGCCCCGGGACAGCCGGAAAGGGAAATGAAAAACTGTTTTTT. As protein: CASSPGTAGKGNEKLFF.

CDR3 loop: CASSPNPPRHSNYGYTF. CDR3 DNA: TGTGCCAGCAGTCCTAATCCCCCCCGACACTCTAACTATGGCTACACCTTC. The genes are TRBV27 and TRBJ1-2; D not resolved. This CDR3 has 17 amino acids. V lost 5 bases to trimming and J lost 0 bases, with 19 bases between them. Germline CDR1 MNHEY, CDR2 SMNVEV (reference sequence).

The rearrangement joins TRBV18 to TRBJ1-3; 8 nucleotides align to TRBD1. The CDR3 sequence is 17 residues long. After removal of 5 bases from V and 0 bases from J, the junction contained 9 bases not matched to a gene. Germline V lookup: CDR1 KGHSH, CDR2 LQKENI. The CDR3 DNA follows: TGTGCCAGCTCAACTCGCCAGGGACAGGTCTCTGGAAACACCATATATTTT. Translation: CASSTRQGQVSGNTIYF.

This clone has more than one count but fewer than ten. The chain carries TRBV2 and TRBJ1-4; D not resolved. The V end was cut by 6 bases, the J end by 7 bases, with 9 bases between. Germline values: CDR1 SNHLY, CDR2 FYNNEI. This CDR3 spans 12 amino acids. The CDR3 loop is CASRTNSEKLFF. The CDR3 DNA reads TGTGCCAGCAGGACAAACAGTGAAAAACTGTTTTTT. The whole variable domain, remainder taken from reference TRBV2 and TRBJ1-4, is EPEVTQTPSHQVTQMGQEVILRCVPISNHLYFYWYRQILGQKVEFLVSFYNNEISEKSEIFDDQFSVERPDGSNFTLKIRSTKLEDSAMYFCASRTNSEKLFFGSGTQLSVL.

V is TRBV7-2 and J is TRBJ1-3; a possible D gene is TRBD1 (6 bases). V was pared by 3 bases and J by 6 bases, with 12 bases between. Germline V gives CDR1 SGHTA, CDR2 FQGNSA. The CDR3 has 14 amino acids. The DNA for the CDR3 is TGTGCCAGCAGCTTCAACAGGGTCGCAAACACCATATATTTT. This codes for CASSFNRVANTIYF.

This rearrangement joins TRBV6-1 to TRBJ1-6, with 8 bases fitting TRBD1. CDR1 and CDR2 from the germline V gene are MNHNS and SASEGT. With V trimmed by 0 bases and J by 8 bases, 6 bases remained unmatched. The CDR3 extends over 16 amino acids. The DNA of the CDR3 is TGTGCCAGCAGTGAAGCTTCGAGACAGGGGTATTCACCCCTCCACTTT. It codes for CASSEASRQGYSPLHF.

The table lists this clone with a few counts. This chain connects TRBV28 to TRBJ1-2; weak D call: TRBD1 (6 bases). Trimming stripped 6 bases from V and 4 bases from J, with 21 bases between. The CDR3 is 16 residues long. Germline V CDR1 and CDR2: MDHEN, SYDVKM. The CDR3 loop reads CASRPRGAPAGYGYTF. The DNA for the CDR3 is TGTGCCAGCAGGCCCCGGGGGGCTCCTGCGGGCTATGGCTACACCTTC.

The CDR3 sequence is CASSVGGTSPLANEQFF. The CDR3 DNA sequence: TGTGCCAGCAGCGTAGGGGGAACTAGCCCCCTCGCCAATGAGCAGTTCTTC. The chain employs TRBV9 and TRBJ2-1, with D perhaps matching TRBD2 (6 bases). Looked up from germline, CDR1 is SGDLS and CDR2 is YYNGEE. This CDR3 is 17 amino acids long. Trimming left V 0 bases short and J 6 bases short, with 19 bases between.

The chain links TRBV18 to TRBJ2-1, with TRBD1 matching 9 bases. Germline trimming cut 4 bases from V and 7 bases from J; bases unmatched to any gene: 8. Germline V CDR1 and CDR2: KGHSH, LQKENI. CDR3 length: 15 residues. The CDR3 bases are TGTGCCAGCTCACTAATACAGGGGGCAGGAAATGAGCAGTTCTTC. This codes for CASSLIQGAGNEQFF.

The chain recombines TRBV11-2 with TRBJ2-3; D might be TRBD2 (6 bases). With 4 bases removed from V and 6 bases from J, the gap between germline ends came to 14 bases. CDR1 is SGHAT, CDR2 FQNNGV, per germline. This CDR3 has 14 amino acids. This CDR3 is CASSSVPRGDTQYF. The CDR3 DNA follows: TGTGCCAGCAGCTCAGTGCCTCGGGGGGATACGCAGTATTTT.

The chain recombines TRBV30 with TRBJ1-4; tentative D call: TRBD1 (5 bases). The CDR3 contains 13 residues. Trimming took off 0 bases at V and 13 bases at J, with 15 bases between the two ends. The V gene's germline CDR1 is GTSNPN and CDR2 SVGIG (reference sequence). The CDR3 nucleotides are TGTGCCTGGAGTGTACAGGATTTTTTAGGACTGTTTTTT. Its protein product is CAWSVQDFLGLFF.

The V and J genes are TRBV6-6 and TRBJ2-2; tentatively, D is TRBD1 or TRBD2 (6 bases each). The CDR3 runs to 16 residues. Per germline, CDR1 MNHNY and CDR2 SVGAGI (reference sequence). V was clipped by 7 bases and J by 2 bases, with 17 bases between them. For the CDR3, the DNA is TGTGCCAGCATTAAATTACAGGGACTTAACACCGGGGAGCTGTTTTTT. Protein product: CASIKLQGLNTGELFF.

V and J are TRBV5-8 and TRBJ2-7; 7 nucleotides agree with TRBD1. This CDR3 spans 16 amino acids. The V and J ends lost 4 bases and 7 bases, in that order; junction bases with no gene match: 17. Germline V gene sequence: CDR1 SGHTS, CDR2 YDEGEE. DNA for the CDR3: TGTGCCAGCAGCATCGATCCCGGGACAGTAGTTCCTGAGCAGTACTTC. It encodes CASSIDPGTVVPEQYF.

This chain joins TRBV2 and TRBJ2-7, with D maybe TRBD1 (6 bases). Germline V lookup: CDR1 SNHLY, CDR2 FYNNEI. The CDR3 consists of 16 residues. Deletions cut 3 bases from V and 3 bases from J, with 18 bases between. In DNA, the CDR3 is TGTGCCAGCAGTGACCCCCCGGTTGGGGGCCTCTACGAGCAGTACTTC. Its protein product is CASSDPPVGGLYEQYF. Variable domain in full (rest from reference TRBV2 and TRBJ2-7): EPEVTQTPSHQVTQMGQEVILRCVPISNHLYFYWYRQILGQKVEFLVSFYNNEISEKSEIFDDQFSVERPDGSNFTLKIRSTKLEDSAMYFCASSDPPVGGLYEQYFGPGTRLTVT.

The CDR3 loop is CASSLAPAGGSSYEQYF. DNA of the CDR3: TGTGCCAGCAGCCTCGCCCCAGCGGGAGGGAGCTCCTACGAGCAGTACTTC. The chain combines TRBV5-5 with TRBJ2-7; 10 nucleotides line up with TRBD2. In germline, CDR1 is SGHKS, CDR2 YYEKEE (reference sequence). The V segment lost 4 bases and the J segment 0 bases; nucleotides outside the gene matches: 10. The CDR3 length is 17 residues.

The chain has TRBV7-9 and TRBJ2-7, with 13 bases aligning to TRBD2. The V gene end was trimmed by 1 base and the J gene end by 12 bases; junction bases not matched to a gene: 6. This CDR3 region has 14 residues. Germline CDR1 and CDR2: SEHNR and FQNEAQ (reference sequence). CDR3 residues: CASSLGWTSGSRYF. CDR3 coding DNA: TGTGCCAGCAGCTTAGGATGGACTAGCGGGAGTAGGTACTTC.

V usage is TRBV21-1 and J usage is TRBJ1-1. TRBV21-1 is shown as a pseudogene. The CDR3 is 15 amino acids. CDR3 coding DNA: TGTGCCAGCAGCAAAAAGTCTGGGATGAACACTGAAGCTTTCTTT. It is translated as CASSKKSGMNTEAFF.

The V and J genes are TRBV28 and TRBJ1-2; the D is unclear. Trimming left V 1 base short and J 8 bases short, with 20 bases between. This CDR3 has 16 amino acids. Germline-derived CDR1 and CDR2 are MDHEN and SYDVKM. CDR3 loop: CASSLSSRESQRGYTF. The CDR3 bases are TGTGCCAGCAGTTTATCCTCTCGGGAATCACAGCGGGGCTACACCTTC.

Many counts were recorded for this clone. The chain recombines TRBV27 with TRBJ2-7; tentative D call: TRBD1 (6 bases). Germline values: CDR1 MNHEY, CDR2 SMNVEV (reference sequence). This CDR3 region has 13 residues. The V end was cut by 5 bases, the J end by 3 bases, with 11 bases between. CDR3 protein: CASSQKQGYEQYF. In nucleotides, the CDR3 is TGTGCCAGCAGTCAAAAACAGGGCTACGAGCAGTACTTC.